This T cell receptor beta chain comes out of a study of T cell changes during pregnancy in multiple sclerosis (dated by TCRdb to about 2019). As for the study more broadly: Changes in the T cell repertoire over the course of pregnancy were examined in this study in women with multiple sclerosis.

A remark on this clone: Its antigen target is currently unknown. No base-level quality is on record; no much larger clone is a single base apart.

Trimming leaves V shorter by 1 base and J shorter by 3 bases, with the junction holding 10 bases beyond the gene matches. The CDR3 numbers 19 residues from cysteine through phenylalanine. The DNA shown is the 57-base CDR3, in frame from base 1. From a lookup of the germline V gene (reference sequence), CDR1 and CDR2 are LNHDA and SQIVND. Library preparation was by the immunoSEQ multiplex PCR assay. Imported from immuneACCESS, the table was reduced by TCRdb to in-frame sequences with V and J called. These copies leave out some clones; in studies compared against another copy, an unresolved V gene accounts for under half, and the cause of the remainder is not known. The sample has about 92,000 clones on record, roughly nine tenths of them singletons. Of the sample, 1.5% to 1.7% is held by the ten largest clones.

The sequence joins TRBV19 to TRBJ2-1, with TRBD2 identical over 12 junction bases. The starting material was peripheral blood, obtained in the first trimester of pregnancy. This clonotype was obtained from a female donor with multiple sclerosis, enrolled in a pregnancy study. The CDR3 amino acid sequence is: CASSIGRTSGKTDYNEQFF. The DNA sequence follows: TGTGCCAGTAGTATAGGGCGGACTAGCGGGAAGACGGACTACAATGAGCAGTTCTTC.